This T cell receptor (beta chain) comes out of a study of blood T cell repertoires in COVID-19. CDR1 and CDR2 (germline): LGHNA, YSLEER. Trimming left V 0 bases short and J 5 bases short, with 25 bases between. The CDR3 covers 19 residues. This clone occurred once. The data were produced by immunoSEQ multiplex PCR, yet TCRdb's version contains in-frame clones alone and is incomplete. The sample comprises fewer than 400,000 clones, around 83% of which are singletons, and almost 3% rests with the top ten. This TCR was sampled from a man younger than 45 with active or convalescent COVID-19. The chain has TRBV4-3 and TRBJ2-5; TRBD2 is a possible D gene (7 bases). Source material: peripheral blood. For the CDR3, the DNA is TGCGCCAGCAGCCAAGATTATCGGCCACCGGGGGGCTTAAAGGAGACCCAGTACTTC. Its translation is CASSQDYRPPGGLKETQYF.